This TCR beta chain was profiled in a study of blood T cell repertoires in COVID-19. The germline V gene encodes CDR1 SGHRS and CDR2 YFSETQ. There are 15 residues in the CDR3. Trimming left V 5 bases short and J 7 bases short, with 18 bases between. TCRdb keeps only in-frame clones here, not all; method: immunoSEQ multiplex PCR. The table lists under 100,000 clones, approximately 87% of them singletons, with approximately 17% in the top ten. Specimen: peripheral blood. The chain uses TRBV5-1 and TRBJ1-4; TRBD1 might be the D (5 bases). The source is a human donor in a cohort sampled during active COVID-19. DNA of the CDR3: TGCGCCAGCAGACCCAGAGGGAGGGGAAGTGAAAAACTGTTTTTT. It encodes CASRPRGRGSEKLFF.